This T cell receptor beta chain is from a study of PD-1 blockade in classical Hodgkin lymphoma. Details on this clone: Its antigen is unidentified.

Assay used: immunoSEQ multiplex PCR; TCRdb lists only in-frame clones, some missing. The table includes roughly 140,000 clones, 78% detected once. The patients all showed relapse after autologous stem cell transplantation, while their brentuximab vedotin exposure varied. There are 12 residues in the CDR3. From germline, CDR1 is SEHNR and CDR2 FQNEAQ (reference sequence). The germline V and J ends were trimmed by 6 bases and 13 bases, with 16 bases remaining between them. Whole-study results and caveats: Undefined causes, possibly disease activity or prior therapy, underlie the repertoire differences.

Source: peripheral blood mononuclear cells (PBMCs), taken before the second cycle of nivolumab. This sequence originates from a human donor with classical Hodgkin lymphoma. The gene calls are TRBV7-9 and TRBJ2-1; tentative D call: TRBD2 (6 bases). The CDR3 DNA reads TGTGCCAGCAGACTAAAAGGTACTAGCCAGTTCTTC. This gives the protein CASRLKGTSQFF.